This TCR beta chain was sequenced during a study of T cell responses to AZD1222 COVID-19 vaccine. Whole-study findings and limits: Donors were largely white British and mainly female; clonal diversity was possibly underestimated. Spike was spanned by vaccine-associated CD4 TCRs, with dominance at 160-218 and 743-854. Repertoire sampling happened only post peak T cell response.

The assay was immunoSEQ multiplex PCR, and TCRdb's table has in-frame clones only and misses some. Of 100,000 to 120,000 clones listed, over 90% are singletons. With regard to this clone: Its specificity is not known.

The germline CDR1 and CDR2 sequences are MNHNY and SVGAGI (reference sequence). The CDR3 is made up of 13 amino acids. The junction had 8 bases not matched to a gene; V was cut back by 6 bases and J by 6 bases. The sequences come from peripheral blood, collected 28 days after the second AZD1222 dose. J is TRBJ2-7 and V is TRBV6-6; the match to TRBD1 covers 7 bases. The receptor was derived from an adult who received the AZD1222 COVID-19 vaccine. CDR3 sequence reads: CASSSGQVSEQYF. CDR3 DNA sequence: TGTGCCAGCAGCTCCGGACAGGTTAGCGAGCAGTACTTC.